What follows is one T cell receptor (beta chain) and its context. Its antigen is currently unknown. These data come from a study of T cell repertoires in cytomegalovirus infection. CDR1 and CDR2 (germline): DFQATT, SNEGSKA (reference sequence). The CDR3 has 12 residues. Trimming pared 3 bases from V and 5 bases from J, leaving 11 bases between. TCRdb reprocessed the reads with MiXCR, giving one entry per CDR3 protein. The sample carries about 570,000 distinct CDR3 sequences, around two fifths recorded once. The sample in question was cultured PBMCs, obtained from culture after CMV antigen stimulation. The J gene is TRBJ2-7, the V gene TRBV20-1; D is undetermined. The TCR was taken from a human donor in good health (CMV status not recorded). Some clones in this sample may be carry-over from other donors' samples. Written as DNA, the CDR3 is TGCAGTGCTAGCCCTTCGACCGACGAGCAGTACTTC. This codes for CSASPSTDEQYF.